The 10 T cell receptor beta chains listed next were all sequenced from one sample in a study of identical twins. Using its own MiXCR run on the 5' RACE reads, TCRdb lists one record per CDR3 protein. The data hold some 1,700,000 distinct CDR3 sequences, with roughly a third observed a single time. Source material: cord blood. The receptor source for this set is a newborn girl in good health.

Remarks on this clonotype: A single base separates this from a much larger clone, so it may be a read error. J is TRBJ2-5 and V is TRBV5-1; TRBD1 or TRBD2 may be the D gene (5 bases each). The end of the DNA is better explained by TRBJ2-1, so the J call may be wrong. CDR3 size: 14 residues. Germline assignment: CDR1 SGHRS and CDR2 YFSETQ. The CDR3: CASSVRDQKETQFF. The CDR3 DNA reads as TGCGCCAGCAGCGTCCGGGACCAGAAAGAGACCCAGTTCTTC.

The rearrangement joins TRBV20-1 to TRBJ2-7; 7 positions match TRBD1. The length of the CDR3 is 14 residues. Germline V gene data show CDR1 as DFQATT and CDR2 as SNEGSKA (reference sequence). V shed 3 bases and J 3 bases; nucleotides not matched to a gene: 8. CDR3 region: CSASVDRVGYEQYF. The CDR3 nucleotides are TGCAGTGCTAGTGTCGACAGGGTAGGCTACGAGCAGTACTTC.

Regarding this clonotype: Given a far larger clone just one base away, this is likely a sequencing read error. The V and J genes are TRBV11-2 and TRBJ2-3; D ambiguous. The CDR3 consists of 13 residues. Looked up from germline, CDR1 is SGHAT and CDR2 is FQNNGV. CDR3 nucleotides: TGTGCCAGCAGCTTAGCGGCCACAAATACGCAGTATTTT. Its protein is CASSLAATNTQYF.

V is TRBV6-5 and J is TRBJ1-1, with 7 nucleotides matching TRBD1. Germline V gene data show CDR1 as MNHEY and CDR2 as SVGAGI. The ends lost 2 bases at V and 0 bases at J; junction bases unmatched: 6. CDR3 length: 16 residues. The CDR3 DNA follows: TGTGCCAGCAGTTACCCCCGGGACAGCTTGAACACTGAAGCTTTCTTT. This sequence encodes CASSYPRDSLNTEAFF.

This chain joins TRBV6-1 and TRBJ1-6, with TRBD1 as a possible D gene (6 bases). V lost 7 bases to trimming and J lost 1 base, with 14 bases between them. The germline gives CDR1 MNHNS, CDR2 SASEGT. This CDR3 is 16 amino acids long. As DNA, the CDR3 is TGTGCCAGCATCACTACAGGGATATCCTATAATTCACCCCTCCACTTT. The encoded protein is CASITTGISYNSPLHF.

The rearrangement uses TRBV20-1 and TRBJ2-3; TRBD2 is a possible D gene (5 bases). Trimming stripped 4 bases from V and 4 bases from J, with 12 bases between. CDR3 length equals 13 residues. CDR1 DFQATT and CDR2 SNEGSKA come from the germline V gene (reference sequence). The CDR3 reads CSAKDTGSDTQYF. As DNA, the CDR3 is TGCAGTGCTAAGGATACGGGGTCAGATACGCAGTATTTT.

The chain recombines TRBV5-1 with TRBJ2-5; 14 bases fit TRBD2. V lost 2 bases and J lost 0; bases outside the gene matches: 6. Germline CDR1 is SGHRS and CDR2 is YFSETQ. This CDR3 is 18 amino acids long. Here the CDR3 DNA reads TGCGCCAGCAGCTTCAGGGGACTAGCGGGGGAGTACCAAGAGACCCAGTACTTC. This codes for CASSFRGLAGEYQETQYF.

This clonotype was observed a few times. V and J are TRBV20-1 and TRBJ2-7; 8 bases agree with TRBD2. CDR1 is DFQATT and CDR2 is SNEGSKA in the germline V gene (reference sequence). Germline trimming cut 0 bases from V and 0 bases from J; bases unmatched to any gene: 4. The CDR3 is 15 amino acids. The CDR3 coding sequence is TGCAGTGCTAGAGATCCCCTAGCGGGCTCCTACGAGCAGTACTTC. Encoded protein: CSARDPLAGSYEQYF.

The CDR3 protein is CASRRTSADTQYF. CDR3 DNA: TGTGCCAGCAGGCGGACTAGTGCAGATACGCAGTATTTT. The J gene is TRBJ2-3, the V gene TRBV2; 7 nucleotides agree with TRBD2. V was clipped by 6 bases and J by 4 bases; unmatched bases: 4. From germline, CDR1 is SNHLY and CDR2 FYNNEI. CDR3 length: 13 amino acids.

V and J are TRBV19 and TRBJ2-1; D gene uncertain. The CDR3 consists of 15 residues. Looked up from germline, CDR1 is LNHDA and CDR2 is SQIVND (reference sequence). With 6 bases removed from V and 0 bases from J, the gap between germline ends came to 12 bases. In DNA, the CDR3 is TGTGCCAGTAGCTGGTCTTTCAGCTCCTACAATGAGCAGTTCTTC. It translates to CASSWSFSSYNEQFF.